This T cell receptor beta chain derives from a study of T cell repertoires in cytomegalovirus infection. Study-level background: CMV epitopes that were recently identified and HLA-C-restricted were used alongside well-studied HLA-B-restricted ones. CMV infection together with matching HLA type was indicated by public TCR beta signatures. Study-wide findings and caveats: Cumulated frequencies of public TCR beta families served to identify carriers of CMV plus the relevant HLA. In two of eight donors, the top clonotype was HLA-C-restricted CMV-specific.

Trimming left V 0 bases short and J 0 bases short, with 6 bases between. The germline gives CDR1 SGHRS, CDR2 YFSETQ. The CDR3 is 14 residues long. This clonotype was detected only a few times. Its cognate antigen is unknown. TCRdb re-analysed the reads in MiXCR, keeping a single row per CDR3 protein. Of 450,000 to 650,000 distinct CDR3 sequences listed, almost 40% are singletons. The V and J genes are TRBV5-1 and TRBJ1-2; D is ambiguous. This specimen was cultured PBMCs, taken from culture after CMV antigen stimulation. The clonotype was recovered from a human donor in good health (CMV status not recorded). Some clones in this sample may be carry-over from other donors' samples. CDR3 bases: TGCGCCAGCAGCTTGGACGTCACTAACTATGGCTACACCTTC. Protein: CASSLDVTNYGYTF.